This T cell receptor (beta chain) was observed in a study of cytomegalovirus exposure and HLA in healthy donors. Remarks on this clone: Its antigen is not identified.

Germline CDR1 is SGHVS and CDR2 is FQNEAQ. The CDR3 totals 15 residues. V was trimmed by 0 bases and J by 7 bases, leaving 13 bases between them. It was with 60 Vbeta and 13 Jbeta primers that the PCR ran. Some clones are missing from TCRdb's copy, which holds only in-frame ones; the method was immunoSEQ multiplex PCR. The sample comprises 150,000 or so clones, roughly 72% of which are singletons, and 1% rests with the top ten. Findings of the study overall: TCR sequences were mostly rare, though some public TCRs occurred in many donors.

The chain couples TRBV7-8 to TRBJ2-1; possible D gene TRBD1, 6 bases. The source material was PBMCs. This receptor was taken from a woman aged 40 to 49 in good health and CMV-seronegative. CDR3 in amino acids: CASSLARGGLNEQFF. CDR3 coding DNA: TGTGCCAGCAGCTTAGCCAGAGGGGGATTAAATGAGCAGTTCTTC.